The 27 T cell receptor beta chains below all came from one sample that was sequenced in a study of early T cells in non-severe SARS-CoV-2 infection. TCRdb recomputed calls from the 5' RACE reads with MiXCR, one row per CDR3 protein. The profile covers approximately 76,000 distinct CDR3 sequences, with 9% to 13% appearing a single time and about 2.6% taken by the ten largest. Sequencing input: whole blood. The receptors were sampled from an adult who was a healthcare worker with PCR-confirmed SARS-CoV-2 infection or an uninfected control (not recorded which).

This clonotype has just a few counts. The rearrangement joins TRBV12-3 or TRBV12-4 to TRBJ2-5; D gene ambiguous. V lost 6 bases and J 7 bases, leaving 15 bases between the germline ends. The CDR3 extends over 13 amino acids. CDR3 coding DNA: TGTGCCAGCAGAGCCCTCGTTTGGGGGACCCAGTACTTC. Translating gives CASRALVWGTQYF.

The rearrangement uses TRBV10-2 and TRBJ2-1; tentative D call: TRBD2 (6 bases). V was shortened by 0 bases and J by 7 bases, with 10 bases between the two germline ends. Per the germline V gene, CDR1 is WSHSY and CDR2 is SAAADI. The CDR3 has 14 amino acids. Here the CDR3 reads CASSESGTPNEQFF. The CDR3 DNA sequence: TGCGCCAGCAGTGAGTCGGGGACTCCTAATGAGCAGTTCTTC.

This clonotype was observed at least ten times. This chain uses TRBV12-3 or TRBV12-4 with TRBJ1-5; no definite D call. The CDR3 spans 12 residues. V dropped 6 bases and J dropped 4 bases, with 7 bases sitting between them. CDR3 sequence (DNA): TGTGCCAGCAGACTTGGGAATCAGCCCCAGCATTTT. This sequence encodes CASRLGNQPQHF.

The DNA for the CDR3 is TGTGCCAGCACACTCGCCGGGGCCCTAAACATTCAGTACTTC. As protein: CASTLAGALNIQYF. J is TRBJ2-4 and V is TRBV5-6; D could derive from TRBD1 or TRBD2 (5 bases each). V was clipped by 6 bases and J by 6 bases, with 16 bases between them. The germline CDR1 and CDR2 sequences are SGHDT and YYEEEE. The CDR3 has 14 amino acids.

Here the CDR3 reads CASSAGYSNQPQHF. The CDR3 DNA sequence: TGTGCCAGCAGCGCAGGGTATAGCAATCAGCCCCAGCATTTT. This chain connects TRBV4-2 to TRBJ1-5, with TRBD1 as a possible D gene (5 bases). Trimming left V 5 bases short and J 0 bases short, with 8 bases between. CDR3 length: 14 residues. The germline CDR1 and CDR2 sequences are LGHNA and YNFKEQ.

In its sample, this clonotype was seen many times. The chain's CDR3 is CASSLRLAGAPYEQYF. The DNA of the CDR3 is TGTGCCAGCAGCCTTAGACTAGCGGGAGCGCCCTACGAGCAGTACTTC. The chain is built from TRBV7-9 and TRBJ2-7, with TRBD2 matching 12 bases. This CDR3 comprises 16 residues. Germline values: CDR1 SEHNR, CDR2 FQNEAQ (reference sequence). V shed 5 bases and J 2 bases; nucleotides not matched to a gene: 7.

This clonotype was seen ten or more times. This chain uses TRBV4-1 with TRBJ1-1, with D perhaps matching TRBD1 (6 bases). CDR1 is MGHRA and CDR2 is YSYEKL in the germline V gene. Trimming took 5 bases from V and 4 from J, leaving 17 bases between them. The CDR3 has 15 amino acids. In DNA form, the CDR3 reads TGCGCCAGCAGCTATATTGGGGGGGCGCTCACTGAAGCTTTCTTT. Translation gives CASSYIGGALTEAFF.

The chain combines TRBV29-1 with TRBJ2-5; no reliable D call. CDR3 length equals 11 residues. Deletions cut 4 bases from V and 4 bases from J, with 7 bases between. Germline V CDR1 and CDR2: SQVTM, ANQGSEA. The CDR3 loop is CSVVMLETQYF. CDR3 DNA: TGCAGCGTTGTCATGTTAGAGACCCAGTACTTC.

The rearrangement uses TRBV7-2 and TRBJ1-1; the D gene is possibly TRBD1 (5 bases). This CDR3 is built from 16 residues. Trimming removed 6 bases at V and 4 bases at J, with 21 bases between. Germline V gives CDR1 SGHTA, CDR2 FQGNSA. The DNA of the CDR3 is TGTGCCAGCAGGGAGAGGGGAAGGAGAGTAGGCACTGAAGCTTTCTTT. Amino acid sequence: CASRERGRRVGTEAFF.

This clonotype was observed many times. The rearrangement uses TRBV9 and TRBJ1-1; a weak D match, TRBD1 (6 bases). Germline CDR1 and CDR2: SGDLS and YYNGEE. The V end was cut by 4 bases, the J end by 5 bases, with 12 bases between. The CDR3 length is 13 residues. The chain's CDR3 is CASSPTGWTEAFF. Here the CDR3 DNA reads TGTGCCAGCAGCCCGACAGGCTGGACTGAAGCTTTCTTT. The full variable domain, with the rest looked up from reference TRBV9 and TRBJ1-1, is DSGVTQTPKHLITATGQRVTLRCSPRSGDLSVYWYQQSLDQGLQFLIQYYNGEERAKGNILERFSAQQFPDLHSELNLSSLELGDSALYFCASSPTGWTEAFFGQGTRLTVV.

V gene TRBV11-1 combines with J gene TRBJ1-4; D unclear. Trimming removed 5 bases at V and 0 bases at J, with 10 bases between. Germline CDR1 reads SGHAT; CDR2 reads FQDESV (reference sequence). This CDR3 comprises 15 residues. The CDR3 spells CASSPKGSTNEKLFF. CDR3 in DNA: TGTGCCAGCAGCCCGAAGGGTTCAACTAATGAAAAACTGTTTTTT.

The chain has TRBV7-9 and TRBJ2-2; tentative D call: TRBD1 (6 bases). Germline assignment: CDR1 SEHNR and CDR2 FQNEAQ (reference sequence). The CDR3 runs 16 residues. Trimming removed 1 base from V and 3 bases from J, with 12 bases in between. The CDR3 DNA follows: TGTGCCAGCAGCTTAGGTACAGGGAAGCACACCGGGGAGCTGTTTTTT. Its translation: CASSLGTGKHTGELFF.

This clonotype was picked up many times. The CDR3, as DNA: TGCAGTGCTTTCCCGGGACAGGGGGACGGGGGCTACACCTTC. It encodes CSAFPGQGDGGYTF. The chain has TRBV20-1 and TRBJ1-2, with 11 bases lining up with TRBD1. In germline, CDR1 is DFQATT, CDR2 SNEGSKA (reference sequence). The CDR3 length is 14 residues. V lost 5 bases to trimming and J lost 8 bases; unmatched junction nucleotides: 10.

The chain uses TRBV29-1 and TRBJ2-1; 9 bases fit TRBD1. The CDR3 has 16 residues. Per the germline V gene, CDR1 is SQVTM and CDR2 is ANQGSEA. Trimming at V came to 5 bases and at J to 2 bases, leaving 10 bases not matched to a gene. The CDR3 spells CSVTRDRGGTYNEQFF. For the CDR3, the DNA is TGCAGCGTTACCAGAGACAGGGGGGGGACCTACAATGAGCAGTTCTTC.

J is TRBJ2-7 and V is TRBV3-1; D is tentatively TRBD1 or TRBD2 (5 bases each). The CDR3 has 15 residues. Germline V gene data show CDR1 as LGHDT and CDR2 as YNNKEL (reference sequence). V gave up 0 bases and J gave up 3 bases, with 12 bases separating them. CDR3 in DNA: TGTGCCAGCAGCCAAGACGGGGCAGCCCTCTACGAGCAGTACTTC. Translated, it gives CASSQDGAALYEQYF.

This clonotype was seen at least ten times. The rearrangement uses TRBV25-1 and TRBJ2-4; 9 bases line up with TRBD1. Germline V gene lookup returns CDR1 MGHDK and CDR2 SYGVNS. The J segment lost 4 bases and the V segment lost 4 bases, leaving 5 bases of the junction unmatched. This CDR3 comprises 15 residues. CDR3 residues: CASSVTGGTKNIQYF. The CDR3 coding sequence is TGTGCCAGCAGTGTAACAGGGGGCACGAAAAACATTCAGTACTTC. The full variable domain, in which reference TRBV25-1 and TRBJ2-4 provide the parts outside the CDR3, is EADIYQTPRYLVIGTGKKITLECSQTMGHDKMYWYQQDPGMELHLIHYSYGVNSTEKGDLSSESTVSRIRTEHFPLTLESARPSHTSQYLCASSVTGGTKNIQYFGAGTRLSVL.

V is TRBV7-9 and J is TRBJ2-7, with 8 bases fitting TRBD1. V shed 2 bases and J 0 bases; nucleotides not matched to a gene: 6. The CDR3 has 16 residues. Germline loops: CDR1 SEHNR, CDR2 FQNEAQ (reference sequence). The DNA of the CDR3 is TGTGCCAGCAGCTTAACCGGGACAGGCAGCTCCTACGAGCAGTACTTC. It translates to CASSLTGTGSSYEQYF.

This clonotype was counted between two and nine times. CDR3 residues: CASSASAGVPDTQYF. DNA of the CDR3: TGTGCCAGCAGCGCATCGGCTGGGGTACCAGATACGCAGTATTTT. The chain links TRBV11-2 to TRBJ2-3; D not resolved. CDR3 length: 15 amino acids. The V and J ends lost 5 bases and 4 bases respectively, with 16 bases between them. CDR1 and CDR2 from the germline V gene are SGHAT and FQNNGV.

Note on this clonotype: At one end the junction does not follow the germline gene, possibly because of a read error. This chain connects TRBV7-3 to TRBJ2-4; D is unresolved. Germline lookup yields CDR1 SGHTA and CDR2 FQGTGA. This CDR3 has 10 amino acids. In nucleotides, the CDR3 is TGTGCCAGCAGCTTTCAGAGCCCCCGCTTC. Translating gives CASSFQSPRF.

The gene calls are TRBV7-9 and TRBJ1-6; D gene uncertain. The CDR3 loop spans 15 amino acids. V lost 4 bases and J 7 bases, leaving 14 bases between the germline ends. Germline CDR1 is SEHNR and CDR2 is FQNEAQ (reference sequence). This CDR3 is CASSSVMGGNSPLHF. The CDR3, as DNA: TGTGCCAGCAGCTCGGTCATGGGAGGGAATTCACCCCTCCACTTT.

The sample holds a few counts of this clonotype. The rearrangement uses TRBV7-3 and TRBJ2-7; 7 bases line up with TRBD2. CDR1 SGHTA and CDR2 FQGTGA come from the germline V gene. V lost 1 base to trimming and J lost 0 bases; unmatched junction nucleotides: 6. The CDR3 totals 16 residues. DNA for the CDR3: TGTGCCAGCAGCTTAAGTGTGGGCGGGAGCTCCTACGAGCAGTACTTC. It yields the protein CASSLSVGGSSYEQYF.

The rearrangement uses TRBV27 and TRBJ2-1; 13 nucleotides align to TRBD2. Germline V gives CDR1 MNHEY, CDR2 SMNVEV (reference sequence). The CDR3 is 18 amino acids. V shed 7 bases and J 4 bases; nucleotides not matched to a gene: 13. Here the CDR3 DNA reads TGTGCCAGCATCTTTAGGGCGACTAGCGGGGGGTCTTACAATGAGCAGTTCTTC. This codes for CASIFRATSGGSYNEQFF.

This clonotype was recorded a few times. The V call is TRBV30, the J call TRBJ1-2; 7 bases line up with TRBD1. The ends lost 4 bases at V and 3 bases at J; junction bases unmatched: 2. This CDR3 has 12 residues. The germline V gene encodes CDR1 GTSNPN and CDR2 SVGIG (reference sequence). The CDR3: CAWTQGDYGYTF. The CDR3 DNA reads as TGTGCCTGGACTCAGGGGGACTATGGCTACACCTTC.

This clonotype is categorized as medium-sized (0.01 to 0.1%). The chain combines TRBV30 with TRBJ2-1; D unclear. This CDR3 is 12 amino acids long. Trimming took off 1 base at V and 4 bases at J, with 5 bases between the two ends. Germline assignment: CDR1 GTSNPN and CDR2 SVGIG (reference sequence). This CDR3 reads CAWSGAYNEQFF. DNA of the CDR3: TGTGCCTGGAGTGGGGCTTACAATGAGCAGTTCTTC.

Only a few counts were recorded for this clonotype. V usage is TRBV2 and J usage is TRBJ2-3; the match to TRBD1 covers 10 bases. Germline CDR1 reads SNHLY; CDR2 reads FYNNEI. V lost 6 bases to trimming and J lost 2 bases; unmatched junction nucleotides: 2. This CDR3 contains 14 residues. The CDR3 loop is CASRGTGATDTQYF. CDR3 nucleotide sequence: TGTGCCAGCAGGGGGACAGGGGCCACAGATACGCAGTATTTT.

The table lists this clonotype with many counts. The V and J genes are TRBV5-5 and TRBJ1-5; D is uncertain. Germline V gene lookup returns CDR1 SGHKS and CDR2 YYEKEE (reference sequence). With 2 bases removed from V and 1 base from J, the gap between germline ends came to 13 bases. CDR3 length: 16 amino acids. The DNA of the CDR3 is TGTGCCAGCAGCTTATCCGTGGGAGTGAGCAATCAGCCCCAGCATTTT. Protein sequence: CASSLSVGVSNQPQHF.

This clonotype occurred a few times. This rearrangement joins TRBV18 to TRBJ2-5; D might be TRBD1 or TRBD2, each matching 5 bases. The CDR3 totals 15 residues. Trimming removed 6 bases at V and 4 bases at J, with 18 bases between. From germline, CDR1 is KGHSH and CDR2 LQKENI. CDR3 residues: CASSGTHLYRETQYF. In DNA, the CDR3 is TGTGCCAGCTCCGGGACCCACCTCTATCGAGAGACCCAGTACTTC. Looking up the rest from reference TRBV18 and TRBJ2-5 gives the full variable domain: NAGVMQNPRHLVRRRGQEARLRCSPMKGHSHVYWYRQLPEEGLKFMVYLQKENIIDESGMPKERFSAEFPKEGPSILRIQQVVRGDSAAYFCASSGTHLYRETQYFGPGTRLLVL.